One sample yielded the 11 T cell receptor beta chains listed below, sequenced in a study of blood T cell repertoires in COVID-19. The table came from immunoSEQ multiplex PCR; TCRdb's copy has only in-frame clones and leaves some out. The sample lists under 300,000 clones, approximately 81% seen once, with 6.6% in the top ten. Sequenced sample: PBMCs or T cells enriched from blood (not recorded which). The receptor set was obtained from a woman aged 50 to 60 who had been exposed to COVID-19.

This chain joins TRBV3-1 (or the pseudogene TRBV3-2) and TRBJ2-7, with TRBD2 matching 8 bases. V shed 5 bases and J 5 bases; nucleotides not matched to a gene: 11. The CDR3 has 15 residues. CDR1 and CDR2 from the germline V gene are LGHDT and YNNKEL (reference sequence). CDR3 loop: CASSGALDGRDEQYF. CDR3 coding DNA: TGTGCCAGCAGCGGAGCCTTGGACGGGAGGGACGAGCAGTACTTC.

V usage is TRBV27 and J usage is TRBJ2-5, with 15 bases aligning to TRBD2. The CDR3 consists of 16 residues. CDR1 is MNHEY and CDR2 is SMNVEV in the germline V gene (reference sequence). Unmatched junction bases numbered 1, after V lost 3 bases and J lost 2 bases. The CDR3 region has the DNA TGTGCCAGCAGTTTTGGACTAGCGGGGGGGCAAGAGACCCAGTACTTC. It is translated as CASSFGLAGGQETQYF.

The rearrangement joins TRBV7-2 to TRBJ1-2, with no clear D. Germline assignment: CDR1 SGHTA and CDR2 FQGNSA. V was pared by 5 bases and J by 3 bases, with 19 bases between. This CDR3 is built from 16 residues. The DNA for the CDR3 is TGTGCCAGCAGCCTGGGCCTGCTCGCCTTACACTATGGCTACACCTTC. Its protein product is CASSLGLLALHYGYTF. Supplemented by reference TRBV7-2 and TRBJ1-2, the full variable domain reads GAGVSQSPSNKVTEKGKDVELRCDPISGHTALYWYRQSLGQGLEFLIYFQGNSAPDKSGLPSDRFSAERTGGSVSTLTIQRTQQEDSAVYLCASSLGLLALHYGYTFGSGTRLTVV.

The chain has TRBV19 and TRBJ1-5, with TRBD1 matching 10 bases. V trimming: 7 bases; J trimming: 0 bases; junction bases outside the gene matches: 9. Per the germline V gene, CDR1 is LNHDA and CDR2 is SQIVND (reference sequence). The CDR3 is 17 amino acids. This CDR3 is CASKGDRGHNSNQPQHF. In DNA, the CDR3 is TGTGCCAGTAAGGGGGACAGGGGCCACAATAGCAATCAGCCCCAGCATTTT.

The rearrangement uses TRBV7-9 and TRBJ2-5; D gene unclear. The CDR3 loop spans 14 amino acids. V was clipped by 2 bases and J by 3 bases, with 10 bases between them. Germline lookup yields CDR1 SEHNR and CDR2 FQNEAQ (reference sequence). CDR3 residues: CASSLSPLKETQYF. The CDR3 DNA follows: TGTGCCAGCAGCTTAAGCCCACTAAAAGAGACCCAGTACTTC.

The chain carries TRBV3-1 (or the pseudogene TRBV3-2) and TRBJ1-2, with D perhaps matching TRBD1 (5 bases). Germline-derived CDR1 and CDR2 are LGHDT and YNNKEL (reference sequence). The CDR3 contains 14 residues. Trimming took off 5 bases at V and 2 bases at J, with 12 bases between the two ends. The CDR3 region is CASSAAGVNYGYTF. CDR3 DNA: TGTGCCAGCAGCGCGGCGGGGGTCAACTATGGCTACACCTTC.

This chain connects TRBV3-1 (or the pseudogene TRBV3-2) to TRBJ2-3; TRBD1 is a possible D gene (5 bases). The length of the CDR3 is 16 residues. Germline assignment: CDR1 LGHDT and CDR2 YNNKEL (reference sequence). The ends were cut back, 3 bases at V and 0 bases at J, with 13 bases in the middle. The CDR3: CASSHSRADSTDTQYF. The DNA of the CDR3 is TGTGCCAGCAGCCATTCCAGGGCGGACAGCACAGATACGCAGTATTTT.

The chain employs TRBV18 and TRBJ2-3; 12 bases agree with TRBD2. The ends lost 2 bases at V and 1 base at J; junction bases unmatched: 4. This CDR3 contains 17 residues. CDR1 is KGHSH, CDR2 LQKENI, per germline. The CDR3 coding sequence is TGTGCCAGCTCACCATTTCGGACTAGCGGGGGCACAGATACGCAGTATTTT. It encodes CASSPFRTSGGTDTQYF. The whole variable domain, filled in from reference TRBV18 and TRBJ2-3, reads NAGVMQNPRHLVRRRGQEARLRCSPMKGHSHVYWYRQLPEEGLKFMVYLQKENIIDESGMPKERFSAEFPKEGPSILRIQQVVRGDSAAYFCASSPFRTSGGTDTQYFGPGTRLTVL.

This chain uses TRBV7-9 with TRBJ2-5, with D possibly being TRBD2 (6 bases). V lost 1 base and J 3 bases, leaving 18 bases between the germline ends. Germline assignment: CDR1 SEHNR and CDR2 FQNEAQ (reference sequence). This CDR3 is built from 17 residues. The CDR3 loop is CASSLGGGLERKETQYF. Written as DNA, the CDR3 is TGTGCCAGCAGCTTAGGTGGAGGGTTGGAACGGAAAGAGACCCAGTACTTC.

The chain employs TRBV4-3 and TRBJ1-1; TRBD1 is a possible D gene (5 bases). V was trimmed by 2 bases and J by 1 base, leaving 8 bases between them. CDR1 is LGHNA, CDR2 YSLEER, per germline. CDR3 length equals 14 residues. DNA of the CDR3: TGCGCCAGCAGCCAACTCGGGGGGAACACTGAAGCTTTCTTT. It is translated as CASSQLGGNTEAFF.

V gene TRBV6-5 combines with J gene TRBJ1-1, with 7 bases fitting TRBD1. This CDR3 has 13 amino acids. Germline trimming cut 10 bases from V and 3 bases from J; bases unmatched to any gene: 8. Germline V gene lookup returns CDR1 MNHEY and CDR2 SVGAGI. The CDR3 DNA follows: TGTGCCACCGACAGGGATAGGGACACTGAAGCTTTCTTT. Amino acids: CATDRDRDTEAFF.